Listed here are 16 T cell receptor beta chains from one sample, sequenced in a study of CXCR3-negative and CXCR3-positive naive CD8 T cells. Researchers prepared the TRB cDNA libraries using 5' RACE with UMI labels. Following a re-call of the 5' RACE reads, TCRdb has one entry per CDR3 protein and lacks DNA. This table lists about 110,000 distinct CDR3 sequences. Study-level findings and limits: Naive cells positive for CXCR3 carried more hydrophobic TRB CDR3s than CXCR3-negative ones.

Their recognized antigens are unknown. The sequenced sample consisted of naive CXCR3+ CD8+ T cells from blood. Sample subset: CD45RO-CCR7+CD27+CD95- naive CD8+ T cells expressing CXCR3 (TNR3+). The receptors come from a human donor in good health. Some clones in this sample may be carry-over from other donors' samples.

The genes are TRBV3-1 and TRBJ2-1. There are 11 residues in the CDR3. Per the germline V gene, CDR1 is LGHDT and CDR2 is YNNKEL (reference sequence). This CDR3 is CASSQGLFQFF.

The chain recombines TRBV21-1 with TRBJ2-5; TCRdb calls TRBD1, which cannot be checked without DNA. TRBV21-1 is listed as a pseudogene. The CDR3 has 16 residues. CDR3 protein: CASSTAPGSPQETQYF.

The chain recombines TRBV12-3 or TRBV12-4 with TRBJ2-7; the TRBD1 assignment by TCRdb is unverifiable without DNA. This CDR3 is 12 amino acids long. The CDR3 sequence is CASTQGSYEQYF.

This chain connects TRBV29-1 to TRBJ2-1; TCRdb lists TRBD2, though no DNA is available to test this call. The germline V gene encodes CDR1 SQVTM and CDR2 ANQGSEA. CDR3 length: 15 amino acids. CDR3 sequence reads: CSVDSGTSVGDEQFF.

The rearrangement uses TRBV20-1 and TRBJ2-3; TCRdb picks TRBD1, but there is no DNA to check that call. Germline V gene lookup returns CDR1 DFQATT and CDR2 SNEGSKA (reference sequence). The CDR3 is 17 amino acids. The CDR3 loop reads CSARDLRDGGYTDTQYF.

The V call is TRBV12-3 or TRBV12-4, the J call TRBJ2-7; TCRdb proposes TRBD1, but this gene call is untestable without DNA. This CDR3 region has 13 residues. The chain's CDR3 is CASSPGRGGEQYF.

V usage is TRBV20-1 and J usage is TRBJ2-1. In germline, CDR1 is DFQATT, CDR2 SNEGSKA (reference sequence). The CDR3 consists of 13 residues. This CDR3 is CSASDENYNEQFF.

This sequence joins TRBV29-1 and TRBJ1-1. The V gene's germline CDR1 is SQVTM and CDR2 ANQGSEA. The length of the CDR3 is 11 residues. The CDR3 protein is CSVTGTTEAFF.

The CDR3 spells CASSVRASLEAFF. The chain joins TRBV7-8 to TRBJ1-1. This CDR3 has 13 residues. From germline, CDR1 is SGHVS and CDR2 FQNEAQ.

The chain carries TRBV29-1 and TRBJ2-2; absent DNA, TCRdb's TRBD1 call cannot be checked. CDR1 and CDR2 from the germline V gene are SQVTM and ANQGSEA. This CDR3 has 12 amino acids. The CDR3 here is CSVTQGAEELFF.

This chain connects TRBV7-9 to TRBJ2-1; lacking DNA, the TRBD1 call made by TCRdb goes unchecked. The germline CDR1 and CDR2 sequences are SEHNR and FQNEAQ (reference sequence). The CDR3 consists of 12 residues. CDR3 loop: CASRLSGELEFF.

The J gene is TRBJ1-3, the V gene TRBV9. There are 17 residues in the CDR3. CDR1 is SGDLS and CDR2 is YYNGEE in the germline V gene. The CDR3 is CASSVTTALYDGNTIYF. The whole variable domain, filled in from reference TRBV9 and TRBJ1-3, reads DSGVTQTPKHLITATGQRVTLRCSPRSGDLSVYWYQQSLDQGLQFLIQYYNGEERAKGNILERFSAQQFPDLHSELNLSSLELGDSALYFCASSVTTALYDGNTIYFGEGSWLTVV.

The chain combines TRBV10-3 with TRBJ2-1; TCRdb reports TRBD2, a call that lacks DNA to check it against. The CDR3 is made up of 14 amino acids. Germline values: CDR1 ENHRY, CDR2 SYGVKD. The CDR3 spells CAISDVDRRDEQFF.

This chain joins TRBV11-2 and TRBJ2-7; TCRdb proposes TRBD1, but this gene call is untestable without DNA. The CDR3 runs to 14 residues. In germline, CDR1 is SGHAT, CDR2 FQNNGV. CDR3 protein: CASSFSPGVREQYF.

The V call is TRBV7-6, the J call TRBJ2-7; TCRdb's D call of TRBD1 is untestable without DNA. Germline CDR1 and CDR2: SGHVS and FNYEAQ. This CDR3 is built from 13 residues. CDR3 residues: CASGLGGTYEQYF.

The chain uses TRBV7-9 and TRBJ2-1; the TCRdb call, TRBD2, lacks DNA for checking. The germline CDR1 and CDR2 sequences are SEHNR and FQNEAQ (reference sequence). The CDR3 sequence is 16 residues long. This CDR3 reads CASSPSTGVLFDEQFF.